This TCR beta chain derives from a study of CD8 T cells in ankylosing spondylitis. Study-level findings and limits: Clones that were linked to disease were CD8+ and were relatively rare in peripheral blood. Significant enrichment of disease-linked clones was reported in matched ankylosing spondylitis synovial fluid. One TCR beta motif, made up of roughly eight highly homologous variants, appeared characteristic of ankylosing spondylitis blood.

Germline CDR1 and CDR2: GTSNPN and SVGIG (reference sequence). This CDR3 contains 14 residues. J gave up 1 base and V 1 base, and 3 bases lay outside the gene matches. Making use of molecular barcodes, quantitative 5'-RACE generated TCR beta libraries. TCRdb called the 5' RACE reads again in MiXCR, with one record for every CDR3 protein. This table holds about 350,000 distinct CDR3 sequences, roughly 20% found once. This clonotype was picked up a small number of times. Its antigen is currently unknown. V gene TRBV30 combines with J gene TRBJ2-5; TRBD2 agrees at 7 bases. The material sequenced was blood, either unsorted or a sorted T cell fraction (not recorded which). This TCR was sampled from a male donor with ankylosing spondylitis or in good health (not recorded which). The chain's CDR3 is CAWSGGGPQETQYF. CDR3 DNA sequence: TGTGCCTGGAGTGGGGGGGGACCCCAAGAGACCCAGTACTTC. The full variable domain, rest sourced from reference TRBV30 and TRBJ2-5, is SQTIHQWPATLVQPVGSPLSLECTVEGTSNPNLYWYRQAAGRGLQLLFYSVGIGQISSEVPQNLSASRPQDRQFILSSKKLLLSDSGFYLCAWSGGGPQETQYFGPGTRLLVL.